Below are 5 T cell receptor beta chains sequenced from a single sample in a study of tumor-infiltrating lymphocytes in primary liver carcinoma. A primer matching the constant region was used to make TCR beta cDNA from approximately 0.45 ug of total RNA. Libraries of TCR beta came from three nested multiplex PCR rounds with slightly modified ARM-PCR. TRBV1-TRBV30 forward and Cbeta reverse primers drove the first two roughly 9-cycle rounds. MiXCR was run by TCRdb on the multiplex PCR reads, yielding one entry per CDR3 protein. Here the sample spans 90,000 to 150,000 distinct CDR3 sequences, under 70% being singletons. Total RNA and DNA came together from about 21-30 mg of bulk tissue without cell sorting. Sequenced input: tumor-adjacent normal liver tissue. The source is a woman aged 60-75 years with primary liver carcinoma and hepatitis B virus infection.

This chain uses TRBV4-2 with TRBJ2-4, with a tentative D call TRBD2 (6 bases). Germline values: CDR1 LGHNA, CDR2 YNFKEQ. The CDR3 is made up of 15 amino acids. In DNA, the CDR3 is TGTGTCATCAGCCAAAGATCCCCAGCGGGCCCCATACAGTACTTC. It translates to CVISQRSPAGPIQYF.

This clonotype was seen a single time. This could be a read error, since a much larger clone is one nucleotide away. This sequence joins TRBV5-1 and TRBJ2-7; 10 bases are shared with TRBD1. The CDR3 runs to 14 residues. Germline V lookup: CDR1 SGHRS, CDR2 YFSETQ. V lost 1 base to trimming and J lost 7 bases; unmatched junction nucleotides: 5. The CDR3 DNA sequence: TGCGCCAGCAGCTTGAGGACAGGGGGGAAGGAGCAGTACTTC. Its translation is CASSLRTGGKEQYF.

On this clonotype itself: This likely comes from a read error, as the CDR3 has no conserved phenylalanine or tryptophan at its end. The chain is built from TRBV12-3 or TRBV12-4 and TRBJ2-2, with 7 nucleotides matching TRBD1. CDR3 length: 14 amino acids. The CDR3 spells CAGRGGANTGELFL. The CDR3 DNA reads TGTGCCGGGAGAGGGGGCGCGAATACCGGGGAGCTGTTTCTT.

In the case of this clonotype: As the CDR3 is not closed by the conserved phenylalanine or tryptophan, this likely results from a read error. The chain joins TRBV6-6 to TRBJ2-2; no clear D. This CDR3 is built from 9 residues. Trimming left V 9 bases short and J 7 bases short, with 3 bases between. Germline-derived CDR1 and CDR2 are MNHNY and SVGAGI (reference sequence). This CDR3 is CASDGELFS. The CDR3 DNA is TGTGCCAGTGACGGGGAGCTGTTTTCT.

A note on this clonotype: This is likely a read error, given that the CDR3 carries no conserved phenylalanine or tryptophan at its end. The limits of the CDR3 on the DNA are not certain, so only TCRdb's listed CDR3 is given. V usage is TRBV11-2 and J usage is TRBJ2-7; the DNA was not compared with TRBD1, the D call given in the table. The CDR3 spans 11 amino acids, including both terminal residues. The germline V gene encodes CDR1 SGHAT and CDR2 FQNNGV. The CDR3 spells CTSSSASPLGY.